This TCR beta chain comes out of a study of blood T cell repertoires in COVID-19. Study as a whole: Samples taken during acute and convalescent COVID-19 were collected in the United States, Italy and Spain. The cDNA or gDNA used as material had been derived from T cells, B-cell-depleted T cells, or PBMCs.

The assay was immunoSEQ multiplex PCR, and TCRdb's table has in-frame clones only and misses some. The sample carries 300,000 to 350,000 clones, roughly 90% recorded once. Germline V gene data show CDR1 as LGHNA and CDR2 as YSLEER. Trimming left V 1 base short and J 4 bases short, with 17 bases between. There are 16 residues in the CDR3. Adults between about 18 and 95 years of age took part from about 24 US areas. The sample consisted of PBMCs or T cells enriched from blood (not recorded which). The V and J genes are TRBV4-3 and TRBJ2-7, with D perhaps matching TRBD1 (5 bases). This receptor was obtained from a woman in her twenties or thirties who had recovered from COVID-19. The CDR3 region is CASSQAQGQGSYEQYF. CDR3 coding DNA: TGCGCCAGCAGCCAAGCCCAGGGCCAGGGCTCGTACGAGCAGTACTTC.